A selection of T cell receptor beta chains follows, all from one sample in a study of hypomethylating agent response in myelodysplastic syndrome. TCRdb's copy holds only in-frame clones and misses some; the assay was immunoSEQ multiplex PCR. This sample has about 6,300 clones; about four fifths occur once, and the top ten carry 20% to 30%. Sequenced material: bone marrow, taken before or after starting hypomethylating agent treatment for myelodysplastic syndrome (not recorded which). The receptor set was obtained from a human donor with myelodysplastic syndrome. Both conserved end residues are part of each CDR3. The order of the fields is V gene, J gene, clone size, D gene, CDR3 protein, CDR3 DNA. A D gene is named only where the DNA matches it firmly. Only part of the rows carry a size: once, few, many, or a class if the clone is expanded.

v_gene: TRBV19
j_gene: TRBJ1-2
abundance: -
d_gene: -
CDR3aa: CASSLGDRVGGYTF
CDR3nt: TGTGCCAGTAGTCTGGGCGACAGAGTCGGTGGCTACACCTTC

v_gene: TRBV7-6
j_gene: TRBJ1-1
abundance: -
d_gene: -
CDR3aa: CASSPTGGMNTEAFF
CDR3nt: TGTGCCAGCAGCCCCACGGGGGGTATGAACACTGAAGCTTTCTTT

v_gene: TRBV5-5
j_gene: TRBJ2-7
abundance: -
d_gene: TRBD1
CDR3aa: CASSLDRTGSGEQYF
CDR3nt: TGTGCCAGCAGCTTAGACAGGACAGGGAGCGGCGAGCAGTACTTC

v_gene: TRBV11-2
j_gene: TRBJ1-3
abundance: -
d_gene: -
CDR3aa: CASSSSLGNTIYF
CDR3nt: TGTGCCAGCAGCTCCAGTCTCGGGAACACCATATATTTT

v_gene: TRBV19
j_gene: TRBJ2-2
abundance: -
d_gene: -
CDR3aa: CASARLYTGELFF
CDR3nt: TGTGCCAGCGCACGGTTGTACACCGGGGAGCTGTTTTTT

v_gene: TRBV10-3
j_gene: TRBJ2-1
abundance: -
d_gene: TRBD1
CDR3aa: CAINDRGPGGNEQFF
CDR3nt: TGTGCCATCAACGACAGGGGTCCAGGGGGGAATGAGCAGTTCTTC

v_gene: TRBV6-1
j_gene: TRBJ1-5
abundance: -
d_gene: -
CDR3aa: CANGVFGWPQHF
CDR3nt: TGTGCCAATGGGGTGTTTGGGTGGCCCCAGCATTTT

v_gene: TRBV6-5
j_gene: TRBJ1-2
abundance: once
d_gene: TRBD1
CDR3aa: CASIAGRGQYGYTF
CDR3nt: TGTGCCAGCATCGCCGGCAGGGGGCAGTATGGCTACACCTTC

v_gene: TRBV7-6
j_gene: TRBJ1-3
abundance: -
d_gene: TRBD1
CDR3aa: CASSLKAPDRVSGNTIYF
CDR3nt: TGTGCCAGCAGCTTAAAGGCCCCGGACAGGGTCTCTGGAAACACCATATATTTT

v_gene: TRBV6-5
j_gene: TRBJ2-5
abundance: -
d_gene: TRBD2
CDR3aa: CASSPRTSGQETQYF
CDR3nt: TGTGCCAGCAGCCCCCGGACTAGCGGACAAGAGACCCAGTACTTC

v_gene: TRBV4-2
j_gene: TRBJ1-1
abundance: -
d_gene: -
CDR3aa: CASSQDLANTEAFF
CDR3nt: TGTGCCAGCAGCCAAGATCTAGCGAACACTGAAGCTTTCTTT

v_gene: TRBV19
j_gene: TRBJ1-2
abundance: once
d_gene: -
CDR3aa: CASSLSQPPYGYTF
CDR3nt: TGTGCCAGTAGTTTATCGCAGCCCCCCTATGGCTACACCTTC

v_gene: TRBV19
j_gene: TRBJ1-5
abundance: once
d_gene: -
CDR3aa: CASRESGQPQHF
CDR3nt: TGTGCCAGTAGGGAATCCGGGCAGCCCCAGCATTTT

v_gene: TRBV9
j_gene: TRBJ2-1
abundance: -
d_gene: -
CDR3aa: CASSVNEAGYNEQFF
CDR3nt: TGTGCCAGCAGCGTAAACGAGGCGGGCTACAATGAGCAGTTCTTC

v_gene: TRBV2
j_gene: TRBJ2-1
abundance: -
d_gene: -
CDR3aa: CASSDGRNEQFF
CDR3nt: TGTGCCAGCAGTGATGGAAGGAATGAGCAGTTCTTC

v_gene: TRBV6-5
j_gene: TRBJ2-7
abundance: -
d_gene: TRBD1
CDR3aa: CATCPGTGGEQYF
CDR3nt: TGTGCCACTTGCCCTGGGACAGGGGGCGAGCAGTACTTC

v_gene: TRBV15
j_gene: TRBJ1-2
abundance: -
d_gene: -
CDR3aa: CATSSEGPNYGYTF
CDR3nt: TGTGCCACCAGCAGTGAGGGACCGAACTATGGCTACACCTTC

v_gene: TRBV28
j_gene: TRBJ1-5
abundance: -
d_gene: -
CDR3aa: CASSFGRHSNQPQHF
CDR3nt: TGTGCCAGCAGTTTCGGGAGACATAGCAATCAGCCCCAGCATTTT

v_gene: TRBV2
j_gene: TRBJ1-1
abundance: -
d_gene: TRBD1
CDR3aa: CASSAGTGEFEAFF
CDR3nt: TGTGCCAGCAGTGCCGGGACAGGGGAGTTTGAAGCTTTCTTT

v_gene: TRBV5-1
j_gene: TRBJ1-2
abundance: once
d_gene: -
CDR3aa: CASSLTNRAGRDGYTF
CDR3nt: TGCGCCAGCAGCTTGACAAACAGGGCCGGTCGTGATGGCTACACCTTC

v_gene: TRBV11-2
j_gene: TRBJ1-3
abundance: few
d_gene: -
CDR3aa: CASSLRGNTIYF
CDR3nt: TGTGCCAGCAGCTTACGGGGAAACACCATATATTTT

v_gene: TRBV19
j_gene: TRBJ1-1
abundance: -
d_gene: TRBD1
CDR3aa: CASGQGFGEAFF
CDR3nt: TGTGCCTCCGGACAGGGGTTTGGTGAAGCTTTCTTT

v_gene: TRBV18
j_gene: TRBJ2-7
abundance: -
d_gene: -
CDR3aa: CASRDQTYEQYF
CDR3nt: TGTGCCAGCCGGGACCAGACCTACGAGCAGTACTTC

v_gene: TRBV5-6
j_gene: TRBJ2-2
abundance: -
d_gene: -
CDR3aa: CASSLAGAGNTGELFF
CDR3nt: TGTGCCAGCAGCTTGGCTGGGGCAGGGAACACCGGGGAGCTGTTTTTT

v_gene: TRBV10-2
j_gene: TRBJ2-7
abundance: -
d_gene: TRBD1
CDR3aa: CASRTGGAGGVAYEQYF
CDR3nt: TGCGCCAGCAGGACAGGGGGCGCAGGGGGGGTCGCATACGAGCAGTACTTC

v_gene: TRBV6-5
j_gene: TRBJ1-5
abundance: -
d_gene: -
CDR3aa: CASSSPALGNQPQHF
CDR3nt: TGTGCCAGCAGTTCTCCCGCCCTCGGCAATCAGCCCCAGCATTTT

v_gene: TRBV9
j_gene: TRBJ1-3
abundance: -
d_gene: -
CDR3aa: CASSVELWADSGNTIYF
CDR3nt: TGTGCCAGCAGCGTAGAGCTTTGGGCAGACTCTGGAAACACCATATATTTT

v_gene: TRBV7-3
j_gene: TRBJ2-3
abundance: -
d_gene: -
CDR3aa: CASSSQSSPTDTQYF
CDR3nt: TGTGCCAGCAGCTCCCAAAGCTCCCCCACAGATACGCAGTATTTT